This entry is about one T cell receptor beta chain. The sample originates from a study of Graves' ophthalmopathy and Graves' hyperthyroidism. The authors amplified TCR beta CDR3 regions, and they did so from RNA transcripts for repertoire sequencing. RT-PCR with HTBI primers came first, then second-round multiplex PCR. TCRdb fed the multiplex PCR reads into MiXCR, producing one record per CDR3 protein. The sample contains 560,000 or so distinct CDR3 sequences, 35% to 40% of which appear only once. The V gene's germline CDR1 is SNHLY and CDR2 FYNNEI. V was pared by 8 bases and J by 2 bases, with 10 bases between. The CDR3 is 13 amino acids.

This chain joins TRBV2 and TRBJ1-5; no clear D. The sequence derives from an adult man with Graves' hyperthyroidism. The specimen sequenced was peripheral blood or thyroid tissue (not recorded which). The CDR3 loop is CASQWGGNQPQHF. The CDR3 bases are TGTGCCAGCCAATGGGGAGGCAATCAGCCCCAGCATTTT.